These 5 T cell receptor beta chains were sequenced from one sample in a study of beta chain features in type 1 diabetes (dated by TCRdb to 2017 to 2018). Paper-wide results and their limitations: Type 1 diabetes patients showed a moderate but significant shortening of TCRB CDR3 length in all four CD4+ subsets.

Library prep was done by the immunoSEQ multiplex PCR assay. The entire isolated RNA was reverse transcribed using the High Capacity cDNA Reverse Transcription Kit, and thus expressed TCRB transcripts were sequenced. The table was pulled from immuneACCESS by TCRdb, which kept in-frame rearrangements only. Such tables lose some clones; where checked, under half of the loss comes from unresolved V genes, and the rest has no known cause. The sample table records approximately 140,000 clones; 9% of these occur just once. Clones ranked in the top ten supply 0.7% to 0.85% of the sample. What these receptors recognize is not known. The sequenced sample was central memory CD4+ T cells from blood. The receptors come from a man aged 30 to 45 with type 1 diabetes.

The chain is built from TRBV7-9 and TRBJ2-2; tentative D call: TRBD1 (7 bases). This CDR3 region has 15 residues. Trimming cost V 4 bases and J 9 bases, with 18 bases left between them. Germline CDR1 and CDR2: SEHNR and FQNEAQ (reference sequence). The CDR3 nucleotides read TGTGCCAGCAGCTCGAGACAGGGCGGGGACCGGGAGCTGTTTTTT. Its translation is CASSSRQGGDRELFF.

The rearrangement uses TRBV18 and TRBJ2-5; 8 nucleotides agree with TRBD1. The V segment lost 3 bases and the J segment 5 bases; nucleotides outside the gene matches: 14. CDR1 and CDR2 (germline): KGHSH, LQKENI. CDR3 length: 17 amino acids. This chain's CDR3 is CASSPNPLGRGLETQYF. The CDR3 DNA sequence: TGTGCCAGCTCACCGAACCCATTGGGCAGGGGGCTCGAGACCCAGTACTTC.

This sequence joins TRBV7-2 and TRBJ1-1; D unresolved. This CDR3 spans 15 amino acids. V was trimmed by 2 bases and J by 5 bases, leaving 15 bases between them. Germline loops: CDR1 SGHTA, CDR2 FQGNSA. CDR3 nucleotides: TGTGCCAGCAGCTTACCCCCCTCCATGCGGACTGAAGCTTTCTTT. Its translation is CASSLPPSMRTEAFF.

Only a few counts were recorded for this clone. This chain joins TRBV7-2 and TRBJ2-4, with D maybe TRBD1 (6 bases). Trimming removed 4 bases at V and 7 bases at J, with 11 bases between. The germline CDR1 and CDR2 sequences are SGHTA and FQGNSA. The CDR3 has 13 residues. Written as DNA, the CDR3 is TGTGCCAGCAGCTCCAGGGGTCAGAACATTCAGTACTTC. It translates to CASSSRGQNIQYF.

The CDR3: CASSPTGTGDTGELFF. For the CDR3, the DNA is TGTGCCAGCAGCCCTACCGGGACAGGGGACACCGGGGAGCTGTTTTTT. This chain connects TRBV28 to TRBJ2-2, with 10 bases fitting TRBD1. With V trimmed by 6 bases and J by 3 bases, 7 bases remained unmatched. This CDR3 has 16 amino acids. Germline CDR1 is MDHEN and CDR2 is SYDVKM.